This T cell receptor beta chain was documented in a study of technical replicates of blood from a handful of donors. The germline V gene has CDR1 MDHEN and CDR2 SYDVKM. V was pared by 8 bases and J by 1 base, with 11 bases between. The CDR3 has 13 amino acids. Sequencing was performed with immunoSEQ multiplex PCR; in TCRdb, only in-frame clones are kept and a portion is missing. The sample has 75,000 to 100,000 clones, 90% to 97% seen once. The receptor comes from a human donor in good health. Sequences were obtained from T cells isolated from PBMCs. The chain links TRBV28 to TRBJ1-1; unclear D gene. CDR3 nucleotides: TGTGCCAGCCGATGGTACGGGAACACTGAAGCTTTCTTT. Encoded protein: CASRWYGNTEAFF.